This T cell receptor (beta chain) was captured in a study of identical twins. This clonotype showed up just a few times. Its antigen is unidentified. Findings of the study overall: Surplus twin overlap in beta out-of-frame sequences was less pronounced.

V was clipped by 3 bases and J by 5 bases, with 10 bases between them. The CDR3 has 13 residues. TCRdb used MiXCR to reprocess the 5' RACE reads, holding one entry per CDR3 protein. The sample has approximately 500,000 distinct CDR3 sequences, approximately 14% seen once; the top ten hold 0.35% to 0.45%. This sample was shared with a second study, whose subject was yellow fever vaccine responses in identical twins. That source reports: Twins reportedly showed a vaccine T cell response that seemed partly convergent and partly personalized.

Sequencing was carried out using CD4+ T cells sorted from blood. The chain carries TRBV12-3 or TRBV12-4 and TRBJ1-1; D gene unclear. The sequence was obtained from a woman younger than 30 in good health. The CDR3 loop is CASSFRLSTEAFF. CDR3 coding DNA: TGTGCCAGCAGTTTTAGGCTTAGTACTGAAGCTTTCTTT.